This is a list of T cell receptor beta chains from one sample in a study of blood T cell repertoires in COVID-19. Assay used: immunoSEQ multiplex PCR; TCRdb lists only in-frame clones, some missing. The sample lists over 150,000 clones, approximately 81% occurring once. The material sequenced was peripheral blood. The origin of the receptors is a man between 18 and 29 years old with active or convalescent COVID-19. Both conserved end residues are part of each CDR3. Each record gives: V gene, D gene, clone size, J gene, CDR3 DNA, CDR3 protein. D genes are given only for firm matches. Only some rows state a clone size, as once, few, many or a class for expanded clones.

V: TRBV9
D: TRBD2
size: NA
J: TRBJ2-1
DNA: TGTGCCAGCAGCGTCACGGGGGGCTCCTACAATGAGCAGTTCTTC
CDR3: CASSVTGGSYNEQFF

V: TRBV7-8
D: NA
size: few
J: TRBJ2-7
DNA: TGTGCCAGCAGCTGGACGGGACAATCCTACGAGCAGTACTTC
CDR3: CASSWTGQSYEQYF

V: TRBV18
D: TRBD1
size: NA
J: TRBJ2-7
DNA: TGTGCCAGCTCCCCTACGACAGGGGCCTACGAGCAGTACTTC
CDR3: CASSPTTGAYEQYF

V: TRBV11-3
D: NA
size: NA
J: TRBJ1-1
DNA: TGTGCCAGCAGCCGGGGGTGGAACACTGAAGCTTTCTTT
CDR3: CASSRGWNTEAFF

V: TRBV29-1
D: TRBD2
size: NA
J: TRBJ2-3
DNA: TGCAGCGTGAGACTAGCGGGAACAGATACGCAGTATTTT
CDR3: CSVRLAGTDTQYF

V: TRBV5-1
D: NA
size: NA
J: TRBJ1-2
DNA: TGCGCCAGCAGGCCCGGCGGAGGTGGCTATGGCTACACCTTC
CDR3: CASRPGGGGYGYTF

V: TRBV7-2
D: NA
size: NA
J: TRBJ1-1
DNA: TGTGCCAGCAGCTTAGACAGGGTGGGGACTGAAGCTTTCTTT
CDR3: CASSLDRVGTEAFF

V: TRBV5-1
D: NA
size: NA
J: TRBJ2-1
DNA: TGCGCCAGCAGCTCTCAGGGAAGCCCCTACAATGAGCAGTTCTTC
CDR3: CASSSQGSPYNEQFF

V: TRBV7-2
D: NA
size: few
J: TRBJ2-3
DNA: TGTGCCAGCAGGCCCGACAGTCCTAGCACAGATACGCAGTATTTT
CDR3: CASRPDSPSTDTQYF

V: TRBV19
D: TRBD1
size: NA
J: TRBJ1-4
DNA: TGTGCCAGTAGTACCCGACAGGGATCTCTTATTGAAAAACTGTTTTTT
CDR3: CASSTRQGSLIEKLFF

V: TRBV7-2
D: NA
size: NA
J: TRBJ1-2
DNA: TGTGCCAGCAGCCCCTCAGGTCTCACAGGGCCGGGCGGCTACACCTTC
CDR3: CASSPSGLTGPGGYTF

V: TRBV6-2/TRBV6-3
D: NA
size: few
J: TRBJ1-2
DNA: TGTGCCAGCAGTAACAGAGGGTCGGACCGTTATGGCTACACCTTC
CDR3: CASSNRGSDRYGYTF

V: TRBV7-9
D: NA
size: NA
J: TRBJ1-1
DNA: TGTGCCAGCCGGGAGGCAATGAACACTGAAGCTTTCTTT
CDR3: CASREAMNTEAFF

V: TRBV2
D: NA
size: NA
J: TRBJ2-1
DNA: TGTGCCAGCAGCACTGCGCTCCCCAATGAGCAGTTCTTC
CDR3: CASSTALPNEQFF

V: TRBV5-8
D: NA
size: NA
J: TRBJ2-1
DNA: TGTGCCAGCAGCTTGGTAGCGGCCTTCTACAATGAGCAGTTCTTC
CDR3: CASSLVAAFYNEQFF

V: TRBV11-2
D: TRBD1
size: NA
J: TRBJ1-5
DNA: TGTGCCAGCAGCCCCATAGACAGGGGAAGCAATCAGCCCCAGCATTTT
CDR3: CASSPIDRGSNQPQHF

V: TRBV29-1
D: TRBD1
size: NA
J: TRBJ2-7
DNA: TGCAGCGTCAGAGGGGAAACCCGGGCCAGGGGGGAGCAGTACTTC
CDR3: CSVRGETRARGEQYF

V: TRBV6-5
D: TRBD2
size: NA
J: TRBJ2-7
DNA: TGTGCCAGCAGGGCCGGGACTAGAGGGCTTCGGGAGCAGTACTTC
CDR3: CASRAGTRGLREQYF

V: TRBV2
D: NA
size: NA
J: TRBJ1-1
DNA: TGTGCCAGCAGTGAATTTTTGGGGGCAGGGGACGAAGCTTTCTTT
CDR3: CASSEFLGAGDEAFF

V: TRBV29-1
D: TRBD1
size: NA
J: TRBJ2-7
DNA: TGCAGCGTTGATACGGGACAGGGTGGGGGATACGAGCAGTACTTC
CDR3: CSVDTGQGGGYEQYF

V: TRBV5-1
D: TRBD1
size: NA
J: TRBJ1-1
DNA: TGCGCCAGCAGCTTGGGGCAGGGGGCGACTGAAGCTTTCTTT
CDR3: CASSLGQGATEAFF

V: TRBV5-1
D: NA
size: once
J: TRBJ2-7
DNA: TGCGCCAGCAGCCCCGTTGGGACTGACTCTACGGAGCAGTACTTC
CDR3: CASSPVGTDSTEQYF

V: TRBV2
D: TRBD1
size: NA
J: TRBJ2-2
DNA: TGTGCCAGCAGCGATAGACAGGGGAACACCGGGGAGCTGTTTTTT
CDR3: CASSDRQGNTGELFF